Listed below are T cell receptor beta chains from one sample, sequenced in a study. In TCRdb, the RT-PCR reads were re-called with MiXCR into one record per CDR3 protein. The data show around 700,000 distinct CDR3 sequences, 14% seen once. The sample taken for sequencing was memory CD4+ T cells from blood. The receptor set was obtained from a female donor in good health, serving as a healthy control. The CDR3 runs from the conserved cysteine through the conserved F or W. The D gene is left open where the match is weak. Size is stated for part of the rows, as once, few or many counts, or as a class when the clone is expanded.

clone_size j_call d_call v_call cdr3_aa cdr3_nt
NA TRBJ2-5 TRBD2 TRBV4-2 CASSQDRAGGSQETQYF TGTGCCAGCAGCCAAGATCGGGCGGGAGGGTCCCAAGAGACCCAGTACTTC
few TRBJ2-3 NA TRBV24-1 CATSDLYTQYF TGTGCCACCAGTGATTTGTATACGCAGTATTTT
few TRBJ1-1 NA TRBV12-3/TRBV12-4 CASSSSRLEAFF TGTGCCAGCAGTTCCAGCCGGCTTGAAGCTTTCTTT
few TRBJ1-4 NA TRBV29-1 CSVTETGRGEKLFF TGCAGCGTCACCGAAACGGGTCGGGGTGAAAAACTGTTTTTT
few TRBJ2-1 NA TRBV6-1 CASSEYLNEQFF TGTGCCAGCAGTGAATATCTGAATGAGCAGTTCTTC
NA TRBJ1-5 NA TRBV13 CASSLGTGEGQPQHF TGTGCCAGCAGCTTAGGGACTGGGGAGGGTCAGCCCCAGCATTTT
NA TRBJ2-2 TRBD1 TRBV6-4 CASSDQGAGTGELFF TGTGCCAGCAGTGATCAGGGGGCCGGAACCGGGGAGCTGTTTTTT
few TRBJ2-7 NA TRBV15 CATSPRQGGLYEQYF TGTGCCACATCGCCACGGCAGGGGGGCCTCTACGAGCAGTACTTC
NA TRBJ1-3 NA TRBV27 CASYSPGNTIYF TGTGCCAGCTACTCCCCTGGAAACACCATATATTTT
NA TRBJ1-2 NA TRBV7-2 CASSSRYNDYGYTF TGTGCCAGCAGCTCAAGGTACAATGACTATGGCTACACCTTC
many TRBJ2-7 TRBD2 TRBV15 CATSRDRGLGYEQYF TGTGCCACCAGCAGAGATCGCGGACTAGGCTACGAGCAGTACTTC
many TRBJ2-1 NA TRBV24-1 CATSDPGTPHGSYNEQFF TGTGCCACCAGTGATCCCGGGACGCCTCACGGATCCTACAATGAGCAGTTCTTC